The TCR beta chain described here comes from a study of blood T cell repertoires in COVID-19. This CDR3 has 15 residues. Unmatched junction bases numbered 12, after V lost 6 bases and J lost 5 bases. Looked up from germline, CDR1 is MDHEN and CDR2 is SYDVKM. Some clones are missing from TCRdb's copy, which holds only in-frame ones; the method was immunoSEQ multiplex PCR. The table records 300,000 to 400,000 clones, over 80% of them present only once. The sequence came from a woman aged 50 to 60 with COVID-19, enrolled during active disease. Sequenced sample: peripheral blood. This chain links TRBV28 with TRBJ2-7, with 8 bases lining up with TRBD1. The CDR3 loop is CASSGAQGAAHEQYF. The DNA for the CDR3 is TGTGCCAGCAGCGGAGCTCAGGGGGCGGCCCACGAGCAGTACTTC.